This TCR beta chain was identified during a study of blood T cells in healthy people across ages. Study conclusions and caveats: Higher diversity, along with more naive CD4+ cells, distinguished long-lived donors from aged donors. The recorded TCR beta diversity per million T cells decreased in a roughly linear manner with age.

Germline V gene sequence: CDR1 SGHNT, CDR2 YENEEA. This CDR3 region has 14 residues. Trimming took 5 bases from V and 1 from J, leaving 11 bases between them. Then a second PCR, running roughly 7 to 11 cycles, was carried out with a sample-barcoded 5' primer and a J-beta primer mix. TCRdb reprocessed the 5' RACE reads with MiXCR, giving one entry per CDR3 protein. Among around 1,000,000 distinct CDR3 sequences, approximately 26% were seen once, and the ten largest hold approximately 0.75%. The table lists this clonotype with a few counts. Its specificity is unknown. In addition, the sample was reused for a study of T cells of mothers and their children. That report notes: Barcodes and 2-4 random nucleotides were added by M1S in the second PCR.

This clonotype was obtained from a girl aged 2-15 years in good health. The specimen sequenced was blood. The V call is TRBV11-3, the J call TRBJ2-5; TRBD2 is a possible D gene (5 bases). In DNA form, the CDR3 reads TGTGCCAGCAGCGCGCCGGGGTTCCAAGAGACCCAGTACTTC. This codes for CASSAPGFQETQYF.